In its sample, the clone carrying this T cell receptor (beta chain) was seen once. The data are from a study of control samples from healthy donors and cancer patients. CDR3 size: 16 residues. The V and J ends lost 7 bases and 7 bases, in that order; junction bases with no gene match: 16. CDR1 and CDR2 (germline): LNHDA, SQIVND (reference sequence). TCRdb keeps only in-frame clones here, not all; method: immunoSEQ multiplex PCR. The sample carries some 160,000 clones, about 89% recorded once. This TCR was recovered from a man aged 25-40 years in good health. The rearrangement uses TRBV19 and TRBJ1-5; 7 nucleotides line up with TRBD1. The sample consisted of blood. In DNA form, the CDR3 reads TGTGCCAGTACCCTCGCCGGAGGGACAGTAAGGCAGCCCCAGCATTTT. Its protein is CASTLAGGTVRQPQHF. The entire variable domain, with the rest obtained from reference TRBV19 and TRBJ1-5, is as follows: DGGITQSPKYLFRKEGQNVTLSCEQNLNHDAMYWYRQDPGQGLRLIYYSQIVNDFQKGDIAEGYSVSREKKESFPLTVTSAQKNPTAFYLCASTLAGGTVRQPQHFGDGTRLSIL.